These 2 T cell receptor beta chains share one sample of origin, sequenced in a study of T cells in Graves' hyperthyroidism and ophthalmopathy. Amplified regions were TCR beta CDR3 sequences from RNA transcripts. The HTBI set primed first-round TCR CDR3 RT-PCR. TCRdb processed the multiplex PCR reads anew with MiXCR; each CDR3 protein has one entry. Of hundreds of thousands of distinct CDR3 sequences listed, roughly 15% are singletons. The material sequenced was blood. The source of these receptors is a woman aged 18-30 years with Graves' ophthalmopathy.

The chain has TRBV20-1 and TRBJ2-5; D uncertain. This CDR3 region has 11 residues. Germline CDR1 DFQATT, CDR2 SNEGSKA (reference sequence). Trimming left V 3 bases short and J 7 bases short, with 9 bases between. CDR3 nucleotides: TGCAGTGCTAGTTTTAAGGTGACCCAGTACTTC. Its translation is CSASFKVTQYF.

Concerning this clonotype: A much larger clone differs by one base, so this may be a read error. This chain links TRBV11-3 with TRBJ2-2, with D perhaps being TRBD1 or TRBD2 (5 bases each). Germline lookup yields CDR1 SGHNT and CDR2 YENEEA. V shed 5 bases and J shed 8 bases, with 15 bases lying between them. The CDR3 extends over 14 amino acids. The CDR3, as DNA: TGTGCCAGCAGCCGGGACGCAGCGGATGGGGAGCTGTTTTTT. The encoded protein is CASSRDAADGELFF.